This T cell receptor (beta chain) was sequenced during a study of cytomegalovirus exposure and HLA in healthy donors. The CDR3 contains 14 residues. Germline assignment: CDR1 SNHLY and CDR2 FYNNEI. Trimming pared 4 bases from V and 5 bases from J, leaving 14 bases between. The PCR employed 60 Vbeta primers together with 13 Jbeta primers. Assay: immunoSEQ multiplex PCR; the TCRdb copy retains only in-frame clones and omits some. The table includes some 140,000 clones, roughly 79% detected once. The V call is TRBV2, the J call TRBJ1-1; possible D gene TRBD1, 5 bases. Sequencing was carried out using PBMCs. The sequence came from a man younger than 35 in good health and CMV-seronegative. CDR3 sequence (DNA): TGTGCCAGCAGTGGATGGGGGGAAGGGACTGAAGCTTTCTTT. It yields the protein CASSGWGEGTEAFF.